The 9 T cell receptor beta chains below come from one sample, sequenced in a study of beta chain features in type 1 diabetes. Reverse transcription of all isolated RNA meant that expressed TCRB transcripts were sequenced. Clones were read by immunoSEQ multiplex PCR, and TCRdb kept only the in-frame ones, dropping some. This sample has some 19,000 clones; about 50% occur once, and the top ten carry approximately 0.4%. Input material: stem cell memory CD4+ T cells from blood. The receptors derive from a man aged 18 to 29 in good health.

The chain links TRBV14 to TRBJ1-1; TRBD1 matches at 7 bases. The length of the CDR3 is 16 residues. Trimming cost V 4 bases and J 1 base; bases outside gene matches: 9. Per the germline V gene, CDR1 is SGHDN and CDR2 is FVKESK. The CDR3 coding sequence is TGTGCCAGCAGCCTAACGGGACAGCCAAGGAACACTGAAGCTTTCTTT. Residues: CASSLTGQPRNTEAFF.

V is TRBV6-5 and J is TRBJ2-1; perhaps TRBD1 as D (5 bases). The length of the CDR3 is 14 residues. Per germline, CDR1 MNHEY and CDR2 SVGAGI. With 0 bases removed from V and 7 bases from J, the gap between germline ends came to 10 bases. DNA for the CDR3: TGTGCCAGCAGTTACTCGGGCAGGGTAAATGAGCAGTTCTTC. Encoded protein: CASSYSGRVNEQFF.

The chain recombines TRBV13 with TRBJ2-7; 7 positions match TRBD2. V lost 2 bases to trimming and J lost 0 bases; unmatched junction nucleotides: 10. Germline-derived CDR1 and CDR2 are PRHDT and FYEKMQ (reference sequence). This CDR3 has 17 amino acids. The CDR3 bases are TGTGCCAGCAGCTTACGAGCGGGGATGATTGACTCCTACGAGCAGTACTTC. It is translated as CASSLRAGMIDSYEQYF.

This clone showed up just once. The chain combines TRBV5-1 with TRBJ1-1; D is unresolved. There are 15 residues in the CDR3. Germline V CDR1 and CDR2: SGHRS, YFSETQ. With 2 bases removed from V and 0 bases from J, the gap between germline ends came to 11 bases. For the CDR3, the DNA is TGCGCCAGCAGCTTAAGCGCGCAGCTGAACACTGAAGCTTTCTTT. Protein sequence: CASSLSAQLNTEAFF.

The chain uses TRBV5-4 and TRBJ2-5; TRBD1 matches 7 bases. The CDR3 length is 13 residues. Trimming took 5 bases from V and 1 from J; bases not matched to a gene: 2. Germline V gene data show CDR1 as SGHNT and CDR2 as YYREEE (reference sequence). The CDR3 sequence is CASRTGSQETQYF. The CDR3 DNA reads TGTGCCAGCAGGACAGGGTCCCAAGAGACCCAGTACTTC.

The DNA for the CDR3 is TGTGCCACCCCGAGACAGACCAAAGAGACCCAGTACTTC. This sequence encodes CATPRQTKETQYF. The gene calls are TRBV21-1 and TRBJ2-5; TRBD1 is the table's D call, not checked against the DNA. TRBV21-1 is designated a pseudogene. This CDR3 contains 13 residues.

This chain connects TRBV5-5 to TRBJ2-3, with 9 nucleotides matching TRBD1. This CDR3 spans 14 amino acids. Germline CDR1 SGHKS, CDR2 YYEKEE (reference sequence). Losses at the gene ends were 2 bases for V and 5 bases for J; bases not matched to a gene: 3. The DNA of the CDR3 is TGTGCCAGCAGCTTTGACAGGGGGATAGATACGCAGTATTTT. It translates to CASSFDRGIDTQYF.

This chain uses TRBV7-2 with TRBJ2-7; tentative D call: TRBD2 (5 bases). The V gene's germline CDR1 is SGHTA and CDR2 FQGNSA. The CDR3 totals 13 residues. V shed 1 base and J shed 7 bases, with 11 bases lying between them. In DNA form, the CDR3 reads TGTGCCAGCAGCTTAGGTAGGGAGCGGGAGCAGTACTTC. Its translation is CASSLGREREQYF.

V gene TRBV5-6 combines with J gene TRBJ1-5, with 7 bases lining up with TRBD1. Germline values: CDR1 SGHDT, CDR2 YYEEEE. V dropped 4 bases and J dropped 10; count of bases not matched to a gene: 14. This CDR3 contains 15 residues. The CDR3 bases are TGTGCCAGCAGCCGGGGGGGAGGGGGCGAAGGTCCCCAGCATTTT. It yields the protein CASSRGGGGEGPQHF.